This T cell receptor beta chain was sequenced during a study of OX40 agonist ivuxolimab in advanced cancers. Study as a whole: Males comprised over 80% of the group, whose mean age was about 62 years (range roughly 23 to 90).

Trimming took 8 bases from V and 0 from J; bases not matched to a gene: 4. Germline values: CDR1 LGHNT, CDR2 FRNRAP. The CDR3 sequence is 13 residues long. TCRdb's table, derived via immunoSEQ multiplex PCR, lists solely in-frame clones and lacks some. The sample lists roughly 17,000 clones; around 73% were seen once. Study conclusions and caveats: In CD8+ T cells, expanded clones were on average more numerous than in CD4+. In a subset of nonresponders, normalized T-cell clonal expansion was also low.

Worth noting for this clone: Its target is not known.

The material was CD4+ or CD8+ T cells sorted from blood, obtained in a trial of the OX40 agonist ivuxolimab. The chain carries TRBV12-5 and TRBJ2-7; TRBD2 aligns across 7 bases. The sequence derives from an adult with an advanced solid tumor such as melanoma, head and neck, liver or kidney cancer. The CDR3 coding sequence is TGTGCTAGTCTCGGGGGGTACTCCTACGAGCAGTACTTC. It specifies CASLGGYSYEQYF.